What follows is one TCR beta chain and its context. Assay: immunoSEQ multiplex PCR; the TCRdb copy retains only in-frame clones and omits some. Found here are 63,000 or so clones, 70% to 85% of them singletons; the top ten hold about 41%. The source of the sample is a study of blood T cell repertoires in COVID-19. About the research overall: PBMCs, B-cell-depleted T cells, or T cells provided the cDNA or gDNA that made up the material.

CDR3 length equals 13 residues. The V and J ends lost 2 bases and 7 bases respectively, with 11 bases between them. CDR1 and CDR2 from the germline V gene are SEHNR and FQNEAQ (reference sequence). V usage is TRBV7-9 and J usage is TRBJ1-1; TRBD1 is a possible D gene (6 bases). This clonotype was sampled from a human donor in a cohort sampled during active COVID-19. Sequences were obtained from peripheral blood. Here the CDR3 DNA reads TGTGCCAGCAGCTTACGTCAGGGGAGTGAAGCTTTCTTT. It yields the protein CASSLRQGSEAFF.